These T cell receptor beta chains were read from a single sample in a study of sequential checkpoint blockade in melanoma. Measured with immunoSEQ multiplex PCR; TCRdb has only the in-frame clones, and not every one. Here the sample spans around 18,000 clones, around 65% being singletons. Source: CD8+ T cells sorted from blood (inferred from file names), taken from a patient given nivolumab and ipilimumab in sequence. The receptors shown here come from a human donor with melanoma. Each CDR3 is given with its conserved first and last residue. Fields, in order: D gene, J gene, clone size, V gene, CDR3 protein, CDR3 DNA. D genes are given only for firm matches. Expanded clones get a size class; other rows say once, few or many, or leave the size out.

d_call: TRBD1; j_call: TRBJ2-7; clone_size: .; v_call: TRBV11-3; cdr3_aa: CASSTHTRTGINYEQYF; cdr3_nt: TGTGCCAGCAGCACTCACACCCGGACAGGGATAAACTACGAGCAGTACTTC
d_call: TRBD2; j_call: TRBJ2-7; clone_size: once; v_call: TRBV9; cdr3_aa: CASSGGGGRRPYEQYF; cdr3_nt: TGTGCCAGCAGCGGCGGGGGGGGGAGGAGACCCTACGAGCAGTACTTC
d_call: TRBD1; j_call: TRBJ2-7; clone_size: .; v_call: TRBV5-5; cdr3_aa: CASSAWDSSYEQYF; cdr3_nt: TGTGCCAGCAGCGCCTGGGACAGCTCCTACGAGCAGTACTTC
d_call: .; j_call: TRBJ2-7; clone_size: .; v_call: TRBV15; cdr3_aa: CATSRSRDMPYEQYF; cdr3_nt: TGTGCCACCAGCAGATCCCGGGACATGCCCTACGAGCAGTACTTC
d_call: TRBD2; j_call: TRBJ2-2; clone_size: .; v_call: TRBV9; cdr3_aa: CASSPRLAGVAGELFF; cdr3_nt: TGTGCCAGCAGCCCCAGGCTAGCGGGAGTGGCCGGGGAGCTGTTTTTT
d_call: TRBD1; j_call: TRBJ2-1; clone_size: .; v_call: TRBV19; cdr3_aa: CASSPRGSSYNEQFF; cdr3_nt: TGTGCCAGTAGCCCCAGGGGGAGCTCCTACAATGAGCAGTTCTTC
d_call: TRBD1; j_call: TRBJ1-1; clone_size: .; v_call: TRBV5-1; cdr3_aa: CASSVGQGRTEAFF; cdr3_nt: TGCGCCAGCAGCGTAGGACAGGGAAGAACTGAAGCTTTCTTT
d_call: TRBD1; j_call: TRBJ1-1; clone_size: few; v_call: TRBV9; cdr3_aa: CASSGGTANTEAFF; cdr3_nt: TGTGCCAGCAGCGGGGGGACAGCGAACACTGAAGCTTTCTTT
d_call: .; j_call: TRBJ2-1; clone_size: .; v_call: TRBV4-1; cdr3_aa: CASSQRQSSSNNEQFF; cdr3_nt: TGCGCCAGCAGCCAGCGACAGTCCTCCTCCAACAATGAGCAGTTCTTC
d_call: .; j_call: TRBJ1-6; clone_size: few; v_call: TRBV6-5; cdr3_aa: CASTRRENSPLHF; cdr3_nt: TGTGCCAGCACAAGAAGGGAGAATTCACCCCTCCACTTT
d_call: .; j_call: TRBJ2-3; clone_size: few; v_call: TRBV27; cdr3_aa: CASLGLRGTQYF; cdr3_nt: TGTGCCAGCCTTGGATTAAGGGGTACGCAGTATTTT
d_call: TRBD1; j_call: TRBJ2-7; clone_size: .; v_call: TRBV7-3; cdr3_aa: CASSLGRGPSYEQYF; cdr3_nt: TGTGCCAGCAGCTTAGGTAGGGGGCCGTCCTACGAGCAGTACTTC
d_call: .; j_call: TRBJ2-5; clone_size: .; v_call: TRBV15; cdr3_aa: CATSGTTGYEETQYF; cdr3_nt: TGTGCCACCAGCGGTACTACAGGGTATGAGGAGACCCAGTACTTC
d_call: TRBD1; j_call: TRBJ2-7; clone_size: .; v_call: TRBV4-3; cdr3_aa: CASSQGGTGSSYEQYF; cdr3_nt: TGCGCCAGCAGCCAAGGGGGGACAGGGAGCTCCTACGAGCAGTACTTC
d_call: TRBD2; j_call: TRBJ2-7; clone_size: .; v_call: TRBV6-5; cdr3_aa: CASSVSGTSAYEQYF; cdr3_nt: TGTGCCAGCAGCGTATCCGGGACTAGCGCCTACGAGCAGTACTTC
d_call: .; j_call: TRBJ1-5; clone_size: few; v_call: TRBV1; cdr3_aa: CTSSQVWTGWTQPQHF; cdr3_nt: TGCACCAGCAGCCAAGTCTGGACAGGGTGGACTCAGCCCCAGCATTTT
d_call: TRBD1; j_call: TRBJ2-7; clone_size: .; v_call: TRBV7-9; cdr3_aa: CASSPTGDSNEQYF; cdr3_nt: TGTGCCAGCAGCCCGACAGGGGATTCGAACGAGCAGTACTTC
d_call: TRBD1; j_call: TRBJ2-7; clone_size: .; v_call: TRBV7-9; cdr3_aa: CASSLEYWGQTYEQYF; cdr3_nt: TGTGCCAGCAGCTTAGAATATTGGGGACAGACCTACGAGCAGTACTTC
d_call: .; j_call: TRBJ2-2; clone_size: .; v_call: TRBV29-1; cdr3_aa: CSVLNTGELFF; cdr3_nt: TGCAGCGTCTTAAACACCGGGGAGCTGTTTTTT
d_call: TRBD2; j_call: TRBJ2-3; clone_size: .; v_call: TRBV11-2; cdr3_aa: CASSLGPAGERADTQYF; cdr3_nt: TGTGCCAGCAGCTTAGGGCCAGCGGGGGAGCGTGCAGATACGCAGTATTTT
d_call: TRBD2; j_call: TRBJ2-5; clone_size: .; v_call: TRBV9; cdr3_aa: CASSVDLAGAKTQYF; cdr3_nt: TGTGCCAGCAGCGTAGATCTAGCGGGAGCGAAGACCCAGTACTTC
d_call: .; j_call: TRBJ2-7; clone_size: few; v_call: TRBV2; cdr3_aa: CASSEGREQYF; cdr3_nt: TGTGCCAGCAGTGAGGGGCGGGAGCAGTACTTC
d_call: .; j_call: TRBJ2-2; clone_size: .; v_call: TRBV6-6; cdr3_aa: CASSYLVTGELFF; cdr3_nt: TGTGCCAGCAGTTATTTAGTCACCGGGGAGCTGTTTTTT
d_call: TRBD1; j_call: TRBJ1-3; clone_size: .; v_call: TRBV5-5; cdr3_aa: CASSLGGQGGQTGNTIYF; cdr3_nt: TGTGCCAGCAGCTTGGGGGGCCAAGGGGGCCAAACTGGAAACACCATATATTTT
d_call: .; j_call: TRBJ1-6; clone_size: .; v_call: TRBV5-6; cdr3_aa: CASSLQGNSPLHF; cdr3_nt: TGTGCCAGCAGCTTACAGGGTAATTCACCCCTCCACTTT
d_call: TRBD2; j_call: TRBJ2-5; clone_size: .; v_call: TRBV7-3; cdr3_aa: CASSLSGGVQETQYF; cdr3_nt: TGTGCCAGCAGCCTTAGCGGGGGAGTCCAAGAGACCCAGTACTTC
d_call: TRBD1; j_call: TRBJ2-5; clone_size: .; v_call: TRBV5-1; cdr3_aa: CASNEGARETQYF; cdr3_nt: TGCGCCAGCAACGAGGGGGCGCGGGAGACCCAGTACTTC
d_call: TRBD2; j_call: TRBJ2-7; clone_size: few; v_call: TRBV11-1; cdr3_aa: CASSLAVTSGRALWNEQYF; cdr3_nt: TGTGCCAGCAGCTTAGCGGTGACTAGCGGGAGGGCCCTCTGGAACGAGCAGTACTTC
d_call: TRBD2; j_call: TRBJ2-1; clone_size: .; v_call: TRBV15; cdr3_aa: CATWTSGESSYNEQFF; cdr3_nt: TGTGCCACCTGGACTAGCGGGGAGAGCTCCTACAATGAGCAGTTCTTC
d_call: .; j_call: TRBJ2-7; clone_size: .; v_call: TRBV7-9; cdr3_aa: CASSIGYEQYF; cdr3_nt: TGTGCCAGCAGCATCGGCTACGAGCAGTACTTC
d_call: .; j_call: TRBJ2-7; clone_size: .; v_call: TRBV4-2; cdr3_aa: CASSQEEWAPVSYEQYF; cdr3_nt: TGTGCCAGCAGCCAAGAAGAATGGGCTCCTGTGTCCTACGAGCAGTACTTC
d_call: TRBD1; j_call: TRBJ1-3; clone_size: .; v_call: TRBV9; cdr3_aa: CASSVWDSSGNTIYF; cdr3_nt: TGTGCCAGCAGCGTGTGGGACAGCTCTGGAAACACCATATATTTT
d_call: TRBD1; j_call: TRBJ2-7; clone_size: few; v_call: TRBV9; cdr3_aa: CASSVEQGVYEQYF; cdr3_nt: TGTGCCAGCAGCGTAGAGCAGGGGGTCTACGAGCAGTACTTC
d_call: .; j_call: TRBJ2-3; clone_size: .; v_call: TRBV10-1; cdr3_aa: CASSDRSTDTQYF; cdr3_nt: TGCGCCAGCAGTGACAGGTCCACAGATACGCAGTATTTT
d_call: .; j_call: TRBJ1-4; clone_size: .; v_call: TRBV7-3; cdr3_aa: CASSPGYGTTEKLFF; cdr3_nt: TGTGCCAGCAGCCCTGGGTACGGGACAACGGAAAAACTGTTTTTT
d_call: .; j_call: TRBJ1-4; clone_size: .; v_call: TRBV27; cdr3_aa: CASSLSWGLDEKLFF; cdr3_nt: TGTGCCAGCAGTTTATCGTGGGGGCTAGACGAAAAACTGTTTTTT
d_call: TRBD2; j_call: TRBJ2-7; clone_size: .; v_call: TRBV4-1; cdr3_aa: CASRPGGGDTSYEQYF; cdr3_nt: TGCGCCAGCAGACCCGGGGGGGGCGATACCTCCTACGAGCAGTACTTC
d_call: TRBD2; j_call: TRBJ2-7; clone_size: .; v_call: TRBV4-1; cdr3_aa: CASSPGLAGYEQYF; cdr3_nt: TGCGCCAGCAGCCCAGGACTAGCGGGCTACGAGCAGTACTTC
d_call: TRBD1; j_call: TRBJ2-7; clone_size: .; v_call: TRBV7-3; cdr3_aa: CASSPGTGVYEQYF; cdr3_nt: TGTGCCAGCAGCCCCGGGACAGGGGTCTACGAGCAGTACTTC
d_call: .; j_call: TRBJ1-2; clone_size: .; v_call: TRBV4-3; cdr3_aa: CASSQEDSAKTYGYTF; cdr3_nt: TGCGCCAGCAGCCAAGAGGACAGCGCTAAGACCTATGGCTACACCTTC
d_call: TRBD1; j_call: TRBJ2-7; clone_size: .; v_call: TRBV9; cdr3_aa: CASSRYRDSYEQYF; cdr3_nt: TGTGCCAGCAGCCGATACCGGGACAGCTACGAGCAGTACTTC
d_call: .; j_call: TRBJ2-6; clone_size: .; v_call: TRBV21-1; cdr3_aa: CASSRATGHWTSGGDSGANVLTF; cdr3_nt: TGTGCCAGCAGCAGGGCGACGGGACACTGGACTAGCGGGGGTGACTCTGGGGCCAACGTCCTGACTTTC
d_call: TRBD1; j_call: TRBJ1-2; clone_size: .; v_call: TRBV18; cdr3_aa: CASSSDRDVYGYTF; cdr3_nt: TGTGCCAGCTCCTCGGACAGGGATGTCTATGGCTACACCTTC
d_call: TRBD1; j_call: TRBJ1-2; clone_size: .; v_call: TRBV6-5; cdr3_aa: CASSIRTGRDGYTF; cdr3_nt: TGTGCCAGCAGCATACGGACAGGGAGGGACGGCTACACCTTC
d_call: TRBD2; j_call: TRBJ2-5; clone_size: .; v_call: TRBV30; cdr3_aa: CAWSTDTSGGLETQYF; cdr3_nt: TGTGCCTGGAGTACTGACACGAGCGGGGGTTTAGAGACCCAGTACTTC
d_call: TRBD1; j_call: TRBJ1-5; clone_size: once; v_call: TRBV30; cdr3_aa: CAWNAGTGDYQPQHF; cdr3_nt: TGTGCCTGGAATGCCGGGACAGGGGATTATCAGCCCCAGCATTTT
d_call: TRBD1; j_call: TRBJ2-7; clone_size: .; v_call: TRBV5-5; cdr3_aa: CASSQEPGTGGYEQYF; cdr3_nt: TGTGCCAGCAGCCAAGAACCCGGGACAGGGGGCTACGAGCAGTACTTC
d_call: .; j_call: TRBJ2-7; clone_size: .; v_call: TRBV7-8; cdr3_aa: CASSTLQGLSYEQYF; cdr3_nt: TGTGCCAGCAGCACCCTACAGGGCCTTTCCTACGAGCAGTACTTC
d_call: .; j_call: TRBJ2-7; clone_size: .; v_call: TRBV7-2; cdr3_aa: CASSSLGSEQYF; cdr3_nt: TGTGCCAGCAGCTCCCTAGGGAGCGAGCAGTACTTC
d_call: TRBD1; j_call: TRBJ1-1; clone_size: .; v_call: TRBV4-3; cdr3_aa: CASSQENEGQGEVRTEAFF; cdr3_nt: TGCGCCAGCAGCCAAGAGAACGAGGGACAGGGGGAGGTGCGGACTGAAGCTTTCTTT
d_call: TRBD1; j_call: TRBJ2-1; clone_size: .; v_call: TRBV6-6; cdr3_aa: CASTRTGDNEQFF; cdr3_nt: TGTGCCAGCACTCGGACAGGGGACAATGAGCAGTTCTTC
d_call: .; j_call: TRBJ2-3; clone_size: .; v_call: TRBV4-1; cdr3_aa: CASSPRGTSTDTQYF; cdr3_nt: TGCGCCAGCAGCCCCCGGGGGACTAGCACAGATACGCAGTATTTT
d_call: .; j_call: TRBJ2-1; clone_size: .; v_call: TRBV4-3; cdr3_aa: CASSQGVGAFNEQFF; cdr3_nt: TGCGCCAGCAGCCAAGGTGTTGGGGCCTTCAATGAGCAGTTCTTC
d_call: TRBD2; j_call: TRBJ2-3; clone_size: .; v_call: TRBV13; cdr3_aa: CASSLGLAGGTSTDTQYF; cdr3_nt: TGTGCCAGCAGCTTAGGCCTAGCGGGTGGGACTAGCACAGATACGCAGTATTTT
d_call: TRBD2; j_call: TRBJ2-3; clone_size: .; v_call: TRBV7-6; cdr3_aa: CASSLVMAGVVNTQYF; cdr3_nt: TGTGCCAGCAGCTTAGTGATGGCGGGAGTAGTAAATACGCAGTATTTT
d_call: TRBD1; j_call: TRBJ2-1; clone_size: medium-sized; v_call: TRBV19; cdr3_aa: CASSARQGTYNEQFF; cdr3_nt: TGTGCCAGTAGTGCTCGACAGGGAACCTACAATGAGCAGTTCTTC
d_call: .; j_call: TRBJ2-3; clone_size: .; v_call: TRBV7-8; cdr3_aa: CASSFSRGRTDTQYF; cdr3_nt: TGTGCCAGCAGCTTCTCTCGGGGTCGCACAGATACGCAGTATTTT
d_call: TRBD2; j_call: TRBJ2-7; clone_size: .; v_call: TRBV6-5; cdr3_aa: CASSYSTSGAWEQYF; cdr3_nt: TGTGCCAGCAGTTACTCTACTAGCGGGGCCTGGGAGCAGTACTTC
d_call: .; j_call: TRBJ2-6; clone_size: .; v_call: TRBV13; cdr3_aa: CASSFRIQGSGANVLTF; cdr3_nt: TGTGCCAGCAGTTTCCGGATCCAGGGTAGCGGGGCCAACGTCCTGACTTTC